Listed below are T cell receptor beta chains from one sample, sequenced in a study of cytomegalovirus exposure and HLA in healthy donors. This table comes from immunoSEQ multiplex PCR, and its TCRdb copy is limited to in-frame clones, with some not included. The sample lists about 120,000 clones, about four fifths occurring once. Sequenced input: PBMCs. The receptors derive from a female donor in good health and CMV-seropositive. The CDR3 runs from the conserved cysteine through the conserved F or W. D genes are given only for firm matches. The size field is filled for only some rows; it gives once, few, many or a size class.

clone size,D gene,CDR3 length,J gene,V gene,CDR3 DNA,CDR3 protein
NA,NA,14,TRBJ1-1,TRBV2,TGTGCCAGCAGAGATCCGGGGATGAACACTGAAGCTTTCTTT,CASRDPGMNTEAFF
NA,TRBD2,13,TRBJ2-2,TRBV7-3,TGTGCCACCTCTAGCGGGTTTACCGGGGAGCTGTTTTTT,CATSSGFTGELFF
NA,NA,17,TRBJ1-1,TRBV5-1,TGCGCCAGCAGCTCCTTGGCCTCGACACATCTGAACACTGAAGCTTTCTTT,CASSSLASTHLNTEAFF
few,NA,14,TRBJ1-4,TRBV7-3,TGTGCCAGCAGGTCCGAGCGGTCCGGTGAAAAACTGTTTTTT,CASRSERSGEKLFF
NA,TRBD2,14,TRBJ2-4,TRBV6-5,TGTGCCAGCAGTTCGTCGCGGGGGAGCGACATTCAGTACTTC,CASSSSRGSDIQYF
NA,NA,14,TRBJ1-6,TRBV19,TGTGCCAGTAGTATAGCAGGGAGGGAATCACCCCTCCACTTT,CASSIAGRESPLHF
NA,NA,15,TRBJ2-2,TRBV5-6,TGTGCCAGCAGCTACCGGACAGTGAACACCGGGGAGCTGTTTTTT,CASSYRTVNTGELFF
NA,NA,13,TRBJ1-1,TRBV30,TGTGCCTGGAGTGTACCGGGGGGAACTGAAGCTTTCTTT,CAWSVPGGTEAFF
NA,NA,14,TRBJ2-7,TRBV4-2,TGTGCCAGCAGCCAAGATAGCCAAACCTACGAGCAGTACTTC,CASSQDSQTYEQYF
NA,TRBD1,13,TRBJ1-5,TRBV7-2,TGTGCCTCTGGACAGGGTAGAAATCAGCCCCAGCATTTT,CASGQGRNQPQHF
NA,NA,13,TRBJ1-4,TRBV15,TGTGCCACCAGCAGAGATCATAGAGTAGAGCTGTTTTTT,CATSRDHRVELFF
NA,TRBD1,15,TRBJ1-2,TRBV7-2,TGTGCCAGCAGCGATCAGACAGGGACTAACTATGGCTACACCTTC,CASSDQTGTNYGYTF
NA,TRBD2,15,TRBJ2-2,TRBV2,TGTGCCAGCAGTGAGGCAGGGACTAGGACCGGGGAGCTGTTTTTT,CASSEAGTRTGELFF
NA,NA,16,TRBJ1-4,TRBV7-9,TGTGCCAGCAGCTTCGACCGGCGACAAGCTAATGAAAAACTGTTTTTT,CASSFDRRQANEKLFF
NA,NA,15,TRBJ2-2,TRBV5-1,TGCGCCAGCAGCTTGAGGACAGAGAACACCGGGGAGCTGTTTTTT,CASSLRTENTGELFF
NA,NA,12,TRBJ1-2,TRBV5-6,TGTGCCAGCAGCCCTGGAGAGTTTGGCTACACCTTC,CASSPGEFGYTF
NA,NA,13,TRBJ1-2,TRBV9,TGTGCCAGCAGCGTCGACAGGAACTATGGCTACACCTTC,CASSVDRNYGYTF
once,NA,14,TRBJ2-5,TRBV18,TGTGCCAGCTCACCCGGAACCGCGGGGGAGACCCAGTACTTC,CASSPGTAGETQYF
NA,NA,12,TRBJ1-3,TRBV7-8,TGTGCCAGCAGCGCCGGGGGAAACACCATATATTTT,CASSAGGNTIYF
NA,TRBD1,16,TRBJ2-7,TRBV4-2,TGTGCCAGCAGCCAAGACCGGGACAGGGTCCCTTACGAGCAGTACTTC,CASSQDRDRVPYEQYF
NA,TRBD1,13,TRBJ1-1,TRBV19,TGTGCCAGTCAGGGACAGCTTAACACTGAAGCTTTCTTT,CASQGQLNTEAFF
once,TRBD1,13,TRBJ2-7,TRBV27,TGTGCCAGCAGTCGACAGGGGCCCTACGAGCAGTACTTC,CASSRQGPYEQYF
NA,TRBD2,15,TRBJ2-1,TRBV2,TGTGCCAGCAGTGAGCTAGCGGGGGGCCACAATGAGCAGTTCTTC,CASSELAGGHNEQFF
NA,TRBD1,15,TRBJ2-6,TRBV6-6,TGTGCCAGCGGGACAGGTCTCTCTGGGGCCAACGTCCTGACTTTC,CASGTGLSGANVLTF
NA,NA,22,TRBJ1-1,TRBV21-1,TGTGCCAGCAGCAAGCCGAAGAAAAAACGGGGCGGGCGACAGGGCTCAGGCACTGAAGCTTTCTTT,CASSKPKKKRGGRQGSGTEAFF
few,NA,13,TRBJ1-2,TRBV5-5,TGTGCCAGCAGCGACAGCGATTTGGGTGGCTACACCTTC,CASSDSDLGGYTF
once,TRBD1,14,TRBJ1-2,TRBV5-1,TGCGCCAGCAGCTTCGGACAGGGAGGGTATGGCTACACCTTC,CASSFGQGGYGYTF
NA,NA,14,TRBJ2-3,TRBV7-2,TGTGCCAGCAGCTTAGTTGGAGCCTCAGCAACGCAGTATTTT,CASSLVGASATQYF
NA,TRBD1,15,TRBJ1-5,TRBV9,TGTGCCAGCAGCGTAACAGGGGCTTACAATCAGCCCCAGCATTTT,CASSVTGAYNQPQHF
few,NA,12,TRBJ2-7,TRBV7-9,TGTGCCAGCAGCCAGGGCAGTTACGAGCAGTACTTC,CASSQGSYEQYF
NA,NA,15,TRBJ2-1,TRBV5-4,TGTGCCAGCAGCCAACACTGGAGCTCCTACAATGAGCAGTTCTTC,CASSQHWSSYNEQFF
NA,TRBD2,16,TRBJ2-1,TRBV7-3,TGTGCCAGCAGCACTCGGGGGGGGGCCACCTACAATGAGCAGTTCTTC,CASSTRGGATYNEQFF
NA,NA,16,TRBJ1-1,TRBV5-4,TGTGCCAGCAGCTTGGACGTGACGGGGAGAAACACTGAAGCTTTCTTT,CASSLDVTGRNTEAFF
NA,TRBD1,13,TRBJ1-2,TRBV6-5,TGTGCCAGCAGTACAGGGGAGCACTATGGCTACACCTTC,CASSTGEHYGYTF
once,NA,12,TRBJ1-1,TRBV7-9,TGTTCCAGCAGCTTACCAAGCCCTGAAGCTTTCTTT,CSSSLPSPEAFF
NA,TRBD1,14,TRBJ2-7,TRBV9,TGTGCCAGCAGCGTAGGACAGGGGGCCTACGAGCAGTACTTC,CASSVGQGAYEQYF
NA,NA,13,TRBJ2-7,TRBV7-2,TGTGCCAGCAGCCCTCGACTTAACTACGAGCAGTACTTC,CASSPRLNYEQYF
NA,NA,15,TRBJ2-6,TRBV19,TGTGCCAGTAGTCCCAGGGTGTCTGGGGCCAACGTCCTGACTTTC,CASSPRVSGANVLTF
NA,NA,13,TRBJ1-1,TRBV28,TGTGCCAGCAGAAAAGGGGGTTTCACTGAAGCTTTCTTT,CASRKGGFTEAFF
NA,NA,14,TRBJ1-1,TRBV7-3,TGTGCCAGCAGCTCGGGACACTCGAACACTGAAGCTTTCTTT,CASSSGHSNTEAFF
NA,TRBD2,18,TRBJ2-3,TRBV4-3,TGCGCCAGCAGCCAAGGCCTTCTAGCGGGGGCTAGCACAGATACGCAGTATTTT,CASSQGLLAGASTDTQYF
NA,NA,15,TRBJ2-5,TRBV7-2,TGTGCCAGCAGCGTAACAGGGAACACTAAAGAGACCCAGTACTTC,CASSVTGNTKETQYF
NA,TRBD1,13,TRBJ1-2,TRBV7-2,TGTGCCAGCAGCTTCGGACAGGGGTATGGCTACACCTTC,CASSFGQGYGYTF
NA,NA,13,TRBJ1-5,TRBV28,TGTGCCAGCAGTTTAGGGGGACATCGGCCCCAGCATTTT,CASSLGGHRPQHF
NA,NA,13,TRBJ1-4,TRBV7-9,TGTGCCAGCAGACTGGGCCGTAATGAAAAACTGTTTTTT,CASRLGRNEKLFF
NA,TRBD2,15,TRBJ2-5,TRBV6-5,TGTGCCAGCAGCCGTCCTAGCGGGGGCCAAGAGACCCAGTACTTC,CASSRPSGGQETQYF
NA,TRBD1,15,TRBJ1-3,TRBV11-2,TGTGCCAGCAGATCAGGGGGCGCGGGGGGAAACACCATATATTTT,CASRSGGAGGNTIYF
NA,TRBD1,16,TRBJ1-6,TRBV14,TGTGCCAGCAGCCAAGATTGGGGACAGGGTTGGTCACCCCTCCACTTT,CASSQDWGQGWSPLHF
NA,NA,15,TRBJ2-7,TRBV15,TGTGCCACCAGCAGAGATTTTCCCAATTCCTACGAGCAGTACTTC,CATSRDFPNSYEQYF
few,NA,12,TRBJ2-2,TRBV12-5,TGTGCCTCTTCTCAAGGAGACGGGGAGCTGTTTTTT,CASSQGDGELFF
NA,TRBD1,15,TRBJ2-2,TRBV6-6,TGTGCCAGCAGTTCCCGAAACAGGGGTGCCGGGGAGCTGTTTTTT,CASSSRNRGAGELFF
NA,TRBD1,12,TRBJ1-2,TRBV10-3,TGTGCCATCGGGACAGGGGCCTATGGCTACACCTTC,CAIGTGAYGYTF
NA,NA,14,TRBJ1-4,TRBV2,TGTGCCAGCAGTCCGTTCGCAACTAATGAAAAACTGTTTTTT,CASSPFATNEKLFF